This T cell receptor beta chain came from a study of Ad26.COV2.S vaccination and SARS-CoV-2 variants. Background on the study: Participant was drawn from the COV1001 Ad26.COV2.S trial arm. The vaccine Ad26.COV2.S was put into the muscle once, or twice with 56 days between. Study-level points and caveats: Greater spike-specific TCR breadth was seen in vaccine recipients than in placebo recipients.

Produced via immunoSEQ multiplex PCR; TCRdb's table is partial and in-frame only. The data contain 300,000 to 400,000 clones, about 85% of them singletons. CDR1 is MGHRA and CDR2 is YSYEKL in the germline V gene. Trimming took off 0 bases at V and 8 bases at J, with 7 bases between the two ends. The CDR3 has 12 amino acids. Points on this clone: What it binds is unknown.

Noted treatment: about 20 received Ad26.COV2.S at low or high dose, single or two shots; about 5 received placebo; per-sample allocation not given. Collection of samples fell on day 63 after the first vaccine or placebo injection. Expression of Wuhan-strain SARS-CoV-2 spike came from the Ad26 vector that formed the vaccine. The sample was peripheral blood, taken in a trial of Ad26.COV2.S vaccine versus placebo. This clonotype originated in a person between 18 and 65 years old who received the Ad26.COV2.S COVID-19 vaccine or a placebo. The rearrangement uses TRBV4-1 and TRBJ1-2, with D tentatively TRBD1 (5 bases). The DNA of the CDR3 is TGCGCCAGCAGCCAAGAGGGGCCCGGCTACACCTTC. Protein product: CASSQEGPGYTF.